The clone carrying this T cell receptor beta chain has a single count. Stated time point: before trial treatment. Eligibility criteria specified advanced solid malignancies devoid of tumor-infiltrating lymphocytes. The sample belongs to a study of low-dose radiotherapy and immunotherapy resistance in tumors. There are 11 residues in the CDR3. V was clipped by 6 bases and J by 6 bases; unmatched bases: 4. The V gene's germline CDR1 is SQVTM and CDR2 ANQGSEA. Covering alpha and beta chains, TRAV- and TRBV-specific primers were used for the first-strand cDNA. TCRs were amplified for about 18 PCR cycles with a constant-region primer and V-primer adapter. TCRdb called the reads again in MiXCR, with one record for every CDR3 protein. The repertoire holds some 39,000 distinct CDR3 sequences, with around a third as singletons.

The chain is built from TRBV29-1 and TRBJ2-5; 7 nucleotides line up with TRBD1. This TCR was sampled from a male donor with gallbladder cancer. This sample comprised PBMCs, obtained before treatment. DNA for the CDR3: TGCAGCGTGGGGACAGCCCAGACCCAGTACTTC. Its translation is CSVGTAQTQYF.